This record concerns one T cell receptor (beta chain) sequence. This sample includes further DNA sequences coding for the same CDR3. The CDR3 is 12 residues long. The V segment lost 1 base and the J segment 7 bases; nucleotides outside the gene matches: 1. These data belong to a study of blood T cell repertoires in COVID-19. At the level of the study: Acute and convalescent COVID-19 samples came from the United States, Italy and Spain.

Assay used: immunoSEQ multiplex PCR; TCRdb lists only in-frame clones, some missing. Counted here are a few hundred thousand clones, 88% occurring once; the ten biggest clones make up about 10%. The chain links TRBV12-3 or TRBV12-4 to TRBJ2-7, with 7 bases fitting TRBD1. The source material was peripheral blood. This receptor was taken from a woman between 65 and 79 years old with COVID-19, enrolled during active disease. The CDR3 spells CASSLGQGEQYF. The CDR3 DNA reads TGTGCCAGCAGTTTAGGACAGGGAGAGCAGTACTTC.